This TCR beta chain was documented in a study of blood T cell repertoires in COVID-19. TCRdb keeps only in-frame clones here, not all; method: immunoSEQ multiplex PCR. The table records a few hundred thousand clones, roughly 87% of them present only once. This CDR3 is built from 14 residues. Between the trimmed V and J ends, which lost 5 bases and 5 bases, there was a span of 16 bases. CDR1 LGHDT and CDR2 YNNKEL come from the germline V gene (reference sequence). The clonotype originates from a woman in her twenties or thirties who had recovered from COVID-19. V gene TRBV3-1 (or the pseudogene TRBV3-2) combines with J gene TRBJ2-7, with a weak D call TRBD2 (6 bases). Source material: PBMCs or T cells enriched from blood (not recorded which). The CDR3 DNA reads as TGTGCCAGCAGCTCCGCCGATAGCGGCGACGAGCAGTACTTC. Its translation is CASSSADSGDEQYF.